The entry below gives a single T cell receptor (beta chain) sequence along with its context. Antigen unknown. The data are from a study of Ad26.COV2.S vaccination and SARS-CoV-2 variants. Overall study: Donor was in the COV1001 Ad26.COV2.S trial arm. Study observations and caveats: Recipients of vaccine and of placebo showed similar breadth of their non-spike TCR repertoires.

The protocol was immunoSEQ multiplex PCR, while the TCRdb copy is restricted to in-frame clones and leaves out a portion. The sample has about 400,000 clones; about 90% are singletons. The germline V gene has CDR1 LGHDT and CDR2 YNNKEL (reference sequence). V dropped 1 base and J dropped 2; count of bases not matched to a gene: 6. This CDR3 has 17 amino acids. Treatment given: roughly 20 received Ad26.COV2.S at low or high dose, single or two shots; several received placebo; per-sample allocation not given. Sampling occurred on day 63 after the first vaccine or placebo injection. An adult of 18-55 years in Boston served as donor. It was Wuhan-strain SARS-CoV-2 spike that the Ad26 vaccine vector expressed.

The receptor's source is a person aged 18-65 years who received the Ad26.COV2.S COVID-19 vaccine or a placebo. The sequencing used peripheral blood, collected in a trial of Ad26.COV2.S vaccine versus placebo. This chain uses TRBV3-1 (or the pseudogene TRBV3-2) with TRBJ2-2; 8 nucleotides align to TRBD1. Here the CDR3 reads CASSQAYRGINTGELFF. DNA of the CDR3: TGTGCCAGCAGCCAAGCTTACAGGGGGATAAACACCGGGGAGCTGTTTTTT.